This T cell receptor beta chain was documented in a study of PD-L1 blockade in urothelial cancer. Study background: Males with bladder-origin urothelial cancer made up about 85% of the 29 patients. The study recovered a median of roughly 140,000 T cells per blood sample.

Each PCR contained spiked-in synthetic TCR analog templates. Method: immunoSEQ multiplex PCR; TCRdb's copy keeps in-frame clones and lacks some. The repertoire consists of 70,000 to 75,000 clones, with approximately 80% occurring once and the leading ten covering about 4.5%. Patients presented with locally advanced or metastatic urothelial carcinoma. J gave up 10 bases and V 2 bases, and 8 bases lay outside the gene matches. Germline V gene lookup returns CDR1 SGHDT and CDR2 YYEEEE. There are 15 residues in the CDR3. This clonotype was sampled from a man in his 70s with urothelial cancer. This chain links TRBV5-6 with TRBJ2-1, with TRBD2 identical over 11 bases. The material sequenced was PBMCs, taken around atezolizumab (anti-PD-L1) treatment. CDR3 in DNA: TGTGCCAGCAGCTTACAACTAGCGGGGGCCGGGGAGCAGTTCTTC. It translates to CASSLQLAGAGEQFF. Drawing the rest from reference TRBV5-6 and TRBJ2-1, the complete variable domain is DAGVTQSPTHLIKTRGQQVTLRCSPKSGHDTVSWYQQALGQGPQFIFQYYEEEERQRGNFPDRFSGHQFPNYSSELNVNALLLGDSALYLCASSLQLAGAGEQFFGPGTRLTVL.